Listed below are T cell receptor beta chains from one sample, sequenced in a study of spatial heterogeneity in lung cancer. TCRdb re-analysed the 5' RACE reads in MiXCR, keeping a single row per CDR3 protein. The sample lists several thousand distinct CDR3 sequences; around 9.9% were seen once. The sequences come from lung tumor tissue, collected at surgery. Receptors were obtained from a male donor with early-stage non-small cell lung cancer. Both conserved end residues are part of each CDR3. A D gene is named only where the DNA matches it firmly. Not every row has a clone size; where given, it reads once, few, many or a size class.

j_call,d_call,v_call,cdr3_length,clone_size,cdr3_nt,cdr3_aa
TRBJ1-1,NA,TRBV5-1,13,few,TGCGCCAGCAGCTTGAGGTGGGATACTGAAGCTTTCTTT,CASSLRWDTEAFF
TRBJ2-3,TRBD2,TRBV6-5,15,medium-sized,TGTGCCAGCAGTTACGGATGGGGGGGAGCAGATACGCAGTATTTT,CASSYGWGGADTQYF
TRBJ1-5,TRBD1,TRBV18,15,NA,TGTGCCAGCTCACGGGAGGGGGCAAGCAATCAGCCCCAGCATTTT,CASSREGASNQPQHF
TRBJ2-3,TRBD2,TRBV12-3/TRBV12-4,17,many,TGTGCCAGCAGGCGGACTAGCGGGAGGTCTAGCACAGATACGCAGTATTTT,CASRRTSGRSSTDTQYF
TRBJ2-3,TRBD2,TRBV20-1,13,NA,TGCAGTGATTTAGCGGGAAAGACAGATACGCAGTATTTT,CSDLAGKTDTQYF
TRBJ1-5,NA,TRBV20-1,16,NA,TGCAGTGCTAGAGGGACCGGGACATATAGCAATCAGCCCCAGCATTTT,CSARGTGTYSNQPQHF
TRBJ2-1,NA,TRBV7-2,17,medium-sized,TGTGCCAGCAGCTTAGCATCCCGAGGGAGCTCCTACAATGAGCAGTTCTTC,CASSLASRGSSYNEQFF
TRBJ2-5,NA,TRBV2,11,many,TGTGCCAGCAGTGAGTTGGAGACCCAGTACTTC,CASSELETQYF
TRBJ1-1,NA,TRBV27,14,NA,TGTGCCAGCAGTTTACACAGGGCAAACACTGAAGCTTTCTTT,CASSLHRANTEAFF
TRBJ1-4,NA,TRBV28,14,medium-sized,TGTGCCAGCAGTTTTCGACAGGCGGGAGAAAAACTGTTTTTT,CASSFRQAGEKLFF
TRBJ2-1,TRBD2,TRBV3-1,14,medium-sized,TGTGCCAGCAGCCAAGCTCGACAGACTAGCGGGGTTCACTTC,CASSQARQTSGVHF